This T cell receptor beta chain comes out of a study of blood T cell repertoires in COVID-19. About the study: Material from acute and convalescent COVID-19 was sourced from the United States, Italy and Spain.

This CDR3 comprises 16 residues. V was clipped by 1 base and J by 5 bases; unmatched bases: 6. CDR1 is MNHNS, CDR2 SASEGT, per germline. The authors' processing: Estimates of nucleated cell counts were drawn from the amplification of reference gene primers. TCRdb's copy holds only in-frame clones and misses some; the assay was immunoSEQ multiplex PCR. The D gene and trimming were derived from the DNA, and the V and J assignments and clone size from that table. The sample holds over 150,000 clones, around 86% seen once. The specimen sequenced was peripheral blood. This sequence joins TRBV6-1 and TRBJ2-2; the match to TRBD2 covers 8 bases. This receptor was obtained from a man in his fifties or sixties with COVID-19, enrolled during active disease. This CDR3 is CASSEDSGGRTGELFF. In DNA form, the CDR3 reads TGTGCCAGCAGTGAAGATTCGGGGGGGCGGACCGGGGAGCTGTTTTTT.